This TCR beta chain was identified during a study of technical replicates of blood from several donors. Looked up from germline, CDR1 is MGHRA and CDR2 is YSYEKL. The V end was cut by 2 bases, the J end by 1 base, with 18 bases between. The CDR3 covers 18 residues. Clones were read by immunoSEQ multiplex PCR, and TCRdb kept only the in-frame ones, dropping some. The sample consists of around 80,000 clones, 95% to 98% of them appearing once. The TCR originated in a human donor in good health. The rearrangement links TRBV4-1 to TRBJ1-5; D is unresolved. The sequenced material came from T cells isolated from PBMCs. The CDR3 here is CASSQSELGIRSNQPQHF. Here the CDR3 DNA reads TGCGCCAGCAGCCAAAGTGAACTCGGGATTAGAAGCAATCAGCCCCAGCATTTT.